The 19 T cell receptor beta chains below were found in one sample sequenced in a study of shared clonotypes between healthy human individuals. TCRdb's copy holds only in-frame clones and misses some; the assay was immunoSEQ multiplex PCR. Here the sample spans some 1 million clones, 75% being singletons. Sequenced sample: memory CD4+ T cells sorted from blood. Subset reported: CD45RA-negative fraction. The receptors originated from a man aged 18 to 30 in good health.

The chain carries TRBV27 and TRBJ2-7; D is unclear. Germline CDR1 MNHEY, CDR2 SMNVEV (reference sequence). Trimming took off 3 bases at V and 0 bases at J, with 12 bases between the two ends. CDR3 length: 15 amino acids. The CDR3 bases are TGTGCCAGCAGTTTTCGGAGCCCCAGCTCCTACGAGCAGTACTTC. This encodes CASSFRSPSSYEQYF.

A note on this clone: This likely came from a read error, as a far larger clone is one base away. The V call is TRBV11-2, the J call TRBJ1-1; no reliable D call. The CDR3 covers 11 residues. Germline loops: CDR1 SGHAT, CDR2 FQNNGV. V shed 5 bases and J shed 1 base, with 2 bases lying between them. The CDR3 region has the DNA TGTGCCAGCAGCCAGAACACTGAAGCTTTCTTT. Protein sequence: CASSQNTEAFF.

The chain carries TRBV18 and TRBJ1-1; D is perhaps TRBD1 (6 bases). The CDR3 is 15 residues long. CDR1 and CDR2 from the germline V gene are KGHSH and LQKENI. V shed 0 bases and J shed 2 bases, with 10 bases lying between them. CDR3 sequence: CASSPPTGTNTEAFF. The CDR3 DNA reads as TGTGCCAGCTCACCACCTACAGGGACCAACACTGAAGCTTTCTTT.

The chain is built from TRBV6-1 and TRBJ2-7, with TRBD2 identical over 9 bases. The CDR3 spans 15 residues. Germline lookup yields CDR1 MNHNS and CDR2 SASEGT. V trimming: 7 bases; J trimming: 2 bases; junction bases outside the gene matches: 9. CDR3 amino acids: CASTQRGLAPYEQYF. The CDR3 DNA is TGTGCCAGCACCCAACGGGGACTAGCACCCTACGAGCAGTACTTC.

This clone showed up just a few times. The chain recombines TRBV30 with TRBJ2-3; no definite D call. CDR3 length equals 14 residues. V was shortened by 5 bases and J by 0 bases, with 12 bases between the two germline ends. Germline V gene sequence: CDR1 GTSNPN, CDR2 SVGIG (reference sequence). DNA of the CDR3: TGTGCCTGGGGCGCCTTAGGTAGCACAGATACGCAGTATTTT. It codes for CAWGALGSTDTQYF.

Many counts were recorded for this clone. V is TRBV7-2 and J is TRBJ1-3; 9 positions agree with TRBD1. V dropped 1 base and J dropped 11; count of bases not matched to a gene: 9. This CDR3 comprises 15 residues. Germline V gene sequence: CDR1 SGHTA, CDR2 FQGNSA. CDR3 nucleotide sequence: TGTGCCAGCAGCTTAGTCGGGACAGGGAAATCCGCCATATATTTT. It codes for CASSLVGTGKSAIYF.

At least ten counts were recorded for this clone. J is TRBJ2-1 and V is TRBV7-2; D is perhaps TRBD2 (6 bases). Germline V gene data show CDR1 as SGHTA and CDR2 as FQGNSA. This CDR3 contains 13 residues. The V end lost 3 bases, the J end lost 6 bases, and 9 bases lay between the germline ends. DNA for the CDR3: TGTGCCAGCAGCTTCCGGGACTCCAATGAGCAGTTCTTC. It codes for CASSFRDSNEQFF.

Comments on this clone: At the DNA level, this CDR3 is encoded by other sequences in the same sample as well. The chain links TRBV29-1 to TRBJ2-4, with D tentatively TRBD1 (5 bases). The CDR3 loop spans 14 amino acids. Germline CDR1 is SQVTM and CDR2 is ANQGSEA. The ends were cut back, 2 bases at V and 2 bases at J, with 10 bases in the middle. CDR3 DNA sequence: TGCAGCGTTGAACTCGCAGGGACCAAAAACATTCAGTACTTC. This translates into CSVELAGTKNIQYF.

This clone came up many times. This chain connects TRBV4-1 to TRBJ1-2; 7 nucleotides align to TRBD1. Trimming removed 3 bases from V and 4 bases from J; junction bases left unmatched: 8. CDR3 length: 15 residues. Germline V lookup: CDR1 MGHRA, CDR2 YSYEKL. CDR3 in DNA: TGCGCCAGCAGCCAGGGGGGCAGGGGGATCTATGGCTACACCTTC. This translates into CASSQGGRGIYGYTF.

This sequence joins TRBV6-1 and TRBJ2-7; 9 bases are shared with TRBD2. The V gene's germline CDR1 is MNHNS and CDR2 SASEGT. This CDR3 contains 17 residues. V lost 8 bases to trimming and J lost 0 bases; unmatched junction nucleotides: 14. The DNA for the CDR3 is TGTGCCAGCCGTGGTGCCGTTGGGACTAGCCGCTCCTACGAGCAGTACTTC. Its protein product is CASRGAVGTSRSYEQYF.

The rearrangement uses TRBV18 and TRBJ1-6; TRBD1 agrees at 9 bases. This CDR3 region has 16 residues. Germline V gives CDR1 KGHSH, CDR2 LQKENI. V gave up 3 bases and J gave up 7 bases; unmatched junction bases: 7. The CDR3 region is CASSPTGQGQNSPLHF. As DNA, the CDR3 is TGTGCCAGCTCACCGACCGGACAGGGGCAGAATTCACCCCTCCACTTT. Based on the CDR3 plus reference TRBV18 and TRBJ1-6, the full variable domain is NAGVMQNPRHLVRRRGQEARLRCSPMKGHSHVYWYRQLPEEGLKFMVYLQKENIIDESGMPKERFSAEFPKEGPSILRIQQVVRGDSAAYFCASSPTGQGQNSPLHFGNGTRLTVT.

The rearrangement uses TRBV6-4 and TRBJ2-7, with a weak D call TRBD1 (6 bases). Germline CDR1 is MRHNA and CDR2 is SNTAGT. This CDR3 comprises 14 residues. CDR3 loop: CARLPGRGWDEQYF. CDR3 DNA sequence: TGTGCTCGTCTCCCGGGCAGGGGTTGGGACGAGCAGTACTTC.

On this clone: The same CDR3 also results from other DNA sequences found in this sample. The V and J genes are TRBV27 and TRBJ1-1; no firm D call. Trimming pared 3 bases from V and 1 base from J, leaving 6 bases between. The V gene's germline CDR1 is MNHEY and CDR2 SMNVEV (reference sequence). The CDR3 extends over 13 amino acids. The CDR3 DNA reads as TGTGCCAGCAGTTTTGGGCCGAACACTGAAGCTTTCTTT. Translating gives CASSFGPNTEAFF.

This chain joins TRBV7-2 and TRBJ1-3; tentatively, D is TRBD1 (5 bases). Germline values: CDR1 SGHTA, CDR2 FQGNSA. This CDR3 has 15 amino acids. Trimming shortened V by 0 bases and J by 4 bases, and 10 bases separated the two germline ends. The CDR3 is CASSLAWGSGNTIYF. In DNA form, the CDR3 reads TGTGCCAGCAGCTTAGCGTGGGGGAGCGGAAACACCATATATTTT.

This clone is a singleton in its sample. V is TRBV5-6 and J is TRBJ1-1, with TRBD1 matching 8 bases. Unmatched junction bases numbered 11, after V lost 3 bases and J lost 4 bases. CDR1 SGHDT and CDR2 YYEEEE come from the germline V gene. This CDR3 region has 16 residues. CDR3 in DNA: TGTGCCAGCAGCTCGACAGGGGCGGGTGCTCTCACTGAAGCTTTCTTT. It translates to CASSSTGAGALTEAFF.

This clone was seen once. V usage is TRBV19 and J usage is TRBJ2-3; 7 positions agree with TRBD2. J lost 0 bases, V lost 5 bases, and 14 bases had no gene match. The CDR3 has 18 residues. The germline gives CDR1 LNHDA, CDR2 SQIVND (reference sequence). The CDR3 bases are TGTGCCAGTAGTTCTATAGGTTTGAGGCGGGGGAGCACAGATACGCAGTATTTT. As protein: CASSSIGLRRGSTDTQYF.

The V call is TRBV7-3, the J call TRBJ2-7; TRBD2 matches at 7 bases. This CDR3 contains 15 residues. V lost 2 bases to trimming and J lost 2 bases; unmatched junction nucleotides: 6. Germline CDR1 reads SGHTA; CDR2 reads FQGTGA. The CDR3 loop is CASSLGSSGPYEQYF. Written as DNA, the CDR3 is TGTGCCAGCAGCTTAGGGTCTAGCGGACCCTACGAGCAGTACTTC.

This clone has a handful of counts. In DNA, the CDR3 is TGTGCCAGCAGCATCGGGGGGTCCCCCCTGAACACTGAAGCTTTCTTT. It encodes CASSIGGSPLNTEAFF. The chain is built from TRBV6-6 and TRBJ1-1; a weak D match, TRBD1 (5 bases). The CDR3 extends over 16 amino acids. V lost 6 bases and J lost 0, with 17 bases in between. Germline values: CDR1 MNHNY, CDR2 SVGAGI (reference sequence).

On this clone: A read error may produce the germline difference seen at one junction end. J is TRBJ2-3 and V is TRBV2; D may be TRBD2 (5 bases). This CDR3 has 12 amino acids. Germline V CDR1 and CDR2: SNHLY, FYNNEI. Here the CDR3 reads CASSEDLAPSDF. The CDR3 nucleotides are TGTGCCAGCAGTGAAGACCTAGCTCCGTCGGATTTT. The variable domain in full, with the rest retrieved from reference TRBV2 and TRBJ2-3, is EPEVTQTPSHQVTQMGQEVILRCVPISNHLYFYWYRQILGQKVEFLVSFYNNEISEKSEIFDDQFSVERPDGSNFTLKIRSTKLEDSAMYFCASSEDLAPSDFGPGTRLTVL.